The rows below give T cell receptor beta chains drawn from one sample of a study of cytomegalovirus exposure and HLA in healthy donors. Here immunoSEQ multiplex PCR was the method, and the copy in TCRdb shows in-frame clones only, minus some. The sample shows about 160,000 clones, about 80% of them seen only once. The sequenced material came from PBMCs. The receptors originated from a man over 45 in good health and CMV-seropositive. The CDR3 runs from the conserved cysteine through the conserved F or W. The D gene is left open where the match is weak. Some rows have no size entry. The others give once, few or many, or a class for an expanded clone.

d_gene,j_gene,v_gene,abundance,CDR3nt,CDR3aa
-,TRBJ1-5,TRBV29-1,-,TGCAGCGTTAGCTCAGGGGTGGACCAGCCCCAGCATTTT,CSVSSGVDQPQHF
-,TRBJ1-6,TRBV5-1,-,TGCGCCAGCAGCCCACGACAAGGGGTAGATTCACCCCTCCACTTT,CASSPRQGVDSPLHF
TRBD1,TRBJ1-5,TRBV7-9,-,TGTGCCAGCAGCTTAGGGCAGTGGGGGCAGGGGGATCAGCCCCAGCATTTT,CASSLGQWGQGDQPQHF
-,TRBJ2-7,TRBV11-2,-,TGTGCCAGCAGCTTAGGAAGGGGGTTTTTAGCCTACGAGCAGTACTTC,CASSLGRGFLAYEQYF
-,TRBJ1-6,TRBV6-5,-,TGTGCCAGCAGTTACTCGACACCGCAGAATTCACCCCTCCACTTT,CASSYSTPQNSPLHF
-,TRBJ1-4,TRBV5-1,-,TGCGCCAGCAGCTCCAGACAGGCCACTAATGAAAAACTGTTTTTT,CASSSRQATNEKLFF
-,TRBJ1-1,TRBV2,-,TGTGCCAGCACCGCAGGGGTGGGTGAAGCTTTCTTT,CASTAGVGEAFF
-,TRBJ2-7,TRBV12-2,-,TGTGCAAGTCGCTTAGTGGGGACTCCATGCAACTACGAGCAGTACTTC,CASRLVGTPCNYEQYF
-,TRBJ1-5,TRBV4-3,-,TGCGCCAGCAGCCCCAGGGGTTATAGCAATCAGCCCCAGCATTTT,CASSPRGYSNQPQHF
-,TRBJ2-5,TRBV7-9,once,TGTGCCAGCAGACAAGGGAGACAGACCCAGTACTTC,CASRQGRQTQYF
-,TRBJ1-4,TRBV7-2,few,TGTGCCAGCAGCAATACAGGGTTTGCTAATGAAAAACTGTTTTTT,CASSNTGFANEKLFF
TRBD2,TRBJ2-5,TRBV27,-,TGTGCCAGCCGGTCGACTAGCGGTCTACAAGAGACCCAGTACTTC,CASRSTSGLQETQYF
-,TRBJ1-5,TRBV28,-,TGTGCCAGCAGCCCCGCGACCCGGGACAAGGGGCCCACCCAGCATTTT,CASSPATRDKGPTQHF
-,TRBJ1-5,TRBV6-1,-,TGTGCCAGCAGTGAAGCAGGCGGGGATCAGCCCCAGCATTTT,CASSEAGGDQPQHF
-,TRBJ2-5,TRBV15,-,TGTGCCACCAGCGGTCTAGCGATAGAGACCCAGTACTTC,CATSGLAIETQYF
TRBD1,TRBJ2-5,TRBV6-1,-,TGTGCCAGCAGTTTAAGACCAGGGGGTAAAGAGACCCAGTACTTC,CASSLRPGGKETQYF
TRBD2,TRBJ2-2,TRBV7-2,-,TGTGCCAGCAGCCGGGCGGGGGGCGCGAACACCGGGGAGCTGTTTTTT,CASSRAGGANTGELFF
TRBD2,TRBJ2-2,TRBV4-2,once,TGTGCCAGCAGCCAAGGTCCTCCGGGACTAGCGGCGAGGACCGGGGAGCTGTTTTTT,CASSQGPPGLAARTGELFF
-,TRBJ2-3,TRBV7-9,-,TGTGCCAGCAGCCACACCTTAGCGGGCACAGATACGCAGTATTTT,CASSHTLAGTDTQYF
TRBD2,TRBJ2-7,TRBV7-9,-,TGTGCCAGCAGCTCAAGCGGGGGGGCTTTATACGAGCAGTACTTC,CASSSSGGALYEQYF
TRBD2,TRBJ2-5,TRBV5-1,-,TGCGCCAGCAGCTTGAGTCCTAGCGGGGGGAGGGAGACCCAGTACTTC,CASSLSPSGGRETQYF
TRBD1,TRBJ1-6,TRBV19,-,TGTGCCAGTAGAGTACGGACAGGGGGCTCACCCCTCCACTTT,CASRVRTGGSPLHF
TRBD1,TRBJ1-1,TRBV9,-,TGTGCCAGCAGGGGGGACAGCCCGTCCACTGAAGCTTTCTTT,CASRGDSPSTEAFF
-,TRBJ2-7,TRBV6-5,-,TGTGCCAGCAGTTACTCAGGGACTGCCCTCTACGAGCAGTACTTC,CASSYSGTALYEQYF